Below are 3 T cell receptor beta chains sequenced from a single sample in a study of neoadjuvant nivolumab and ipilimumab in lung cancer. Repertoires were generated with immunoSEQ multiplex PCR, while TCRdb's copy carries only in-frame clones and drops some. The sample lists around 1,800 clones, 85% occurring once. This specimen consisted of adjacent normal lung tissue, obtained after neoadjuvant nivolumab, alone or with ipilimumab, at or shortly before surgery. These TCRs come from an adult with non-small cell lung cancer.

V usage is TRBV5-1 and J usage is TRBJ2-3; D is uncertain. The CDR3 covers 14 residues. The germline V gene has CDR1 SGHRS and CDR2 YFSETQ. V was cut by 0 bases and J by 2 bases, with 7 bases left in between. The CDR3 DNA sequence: TGCGCCAGCAGCTTGGGACAACACACAGATACGCAGTATTTT. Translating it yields CASSLGQHTDTQYF.

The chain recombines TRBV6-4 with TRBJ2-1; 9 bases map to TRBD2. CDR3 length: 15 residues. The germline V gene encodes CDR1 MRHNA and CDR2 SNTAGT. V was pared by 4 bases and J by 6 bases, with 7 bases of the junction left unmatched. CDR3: CASSALAGEGNEQFF. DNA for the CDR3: TGTGCCAGCAGTGCCTTAGCGGGAGAGGGCAATGAGCAGTTCTTC.

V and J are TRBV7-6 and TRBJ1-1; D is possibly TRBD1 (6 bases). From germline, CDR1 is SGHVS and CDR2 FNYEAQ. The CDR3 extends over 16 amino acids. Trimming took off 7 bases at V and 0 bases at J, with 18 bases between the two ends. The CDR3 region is CASTQQGFYMNTEAFF. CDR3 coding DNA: TGTGCCAGCACCCAACAGGGATTCTACATGAACACTGAAGCTTTCTTT.